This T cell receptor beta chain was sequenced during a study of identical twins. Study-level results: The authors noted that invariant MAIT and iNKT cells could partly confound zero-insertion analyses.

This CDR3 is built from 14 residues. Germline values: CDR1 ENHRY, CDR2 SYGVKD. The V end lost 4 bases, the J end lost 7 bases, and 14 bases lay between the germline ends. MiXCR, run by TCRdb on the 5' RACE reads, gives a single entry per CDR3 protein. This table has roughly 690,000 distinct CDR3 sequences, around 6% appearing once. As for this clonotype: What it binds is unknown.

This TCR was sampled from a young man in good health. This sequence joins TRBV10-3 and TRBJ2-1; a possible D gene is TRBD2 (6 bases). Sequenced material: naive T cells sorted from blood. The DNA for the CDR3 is TGTGCCATCAGTGCGGGGACTGAAACAAATGAGCAGTTCTTC. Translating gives CAISAGTETNEQFF.